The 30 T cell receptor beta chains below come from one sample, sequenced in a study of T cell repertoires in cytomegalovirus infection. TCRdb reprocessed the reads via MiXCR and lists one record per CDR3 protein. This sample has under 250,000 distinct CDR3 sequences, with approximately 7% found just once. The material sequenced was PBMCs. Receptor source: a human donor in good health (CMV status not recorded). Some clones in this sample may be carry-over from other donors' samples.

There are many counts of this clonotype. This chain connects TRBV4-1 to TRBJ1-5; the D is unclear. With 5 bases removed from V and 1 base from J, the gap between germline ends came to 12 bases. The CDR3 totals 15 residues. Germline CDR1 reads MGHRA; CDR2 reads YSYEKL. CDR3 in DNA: TGCGCCAGCAGCAGGGTGCTTGAAAGCAATCAGCCCCAGCATTTT. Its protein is CASSRVLESNQPQHF.

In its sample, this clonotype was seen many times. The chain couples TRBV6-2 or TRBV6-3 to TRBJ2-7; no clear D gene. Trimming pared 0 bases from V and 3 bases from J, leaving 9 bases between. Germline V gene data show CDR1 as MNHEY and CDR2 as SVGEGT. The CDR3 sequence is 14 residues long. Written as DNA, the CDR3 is TGTGCCAGCAGTTACTCTGGCATCAACTACGAGCAGTACTTC. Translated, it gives CASSYSGINYEQYF.

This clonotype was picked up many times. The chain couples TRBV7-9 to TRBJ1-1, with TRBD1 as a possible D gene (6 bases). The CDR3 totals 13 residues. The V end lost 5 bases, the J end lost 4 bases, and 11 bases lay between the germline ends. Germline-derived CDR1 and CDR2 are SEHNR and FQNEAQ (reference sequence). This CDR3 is CASSNLGGTEAFF. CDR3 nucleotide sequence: TGTGCCAGCAGCAACCTAGGGGGCACTGAAGCTTTCTTT.

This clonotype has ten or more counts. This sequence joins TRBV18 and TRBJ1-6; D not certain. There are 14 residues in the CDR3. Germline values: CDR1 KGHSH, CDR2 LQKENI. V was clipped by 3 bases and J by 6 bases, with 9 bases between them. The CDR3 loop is CASSPQDANSPLHF. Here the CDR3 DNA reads TGTGCCAGCTCACCTCAGGACGCTAATTCACCCCTCCACTTT.

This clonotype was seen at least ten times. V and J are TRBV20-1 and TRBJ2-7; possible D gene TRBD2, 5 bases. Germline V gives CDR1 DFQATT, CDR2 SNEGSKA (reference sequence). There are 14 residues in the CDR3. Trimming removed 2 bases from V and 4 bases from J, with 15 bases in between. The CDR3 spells CSARILSENYEQYF. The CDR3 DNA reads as TGCAGTGCTAGAATACTTAGCGAGAATTACGAGCAGTACTTC.

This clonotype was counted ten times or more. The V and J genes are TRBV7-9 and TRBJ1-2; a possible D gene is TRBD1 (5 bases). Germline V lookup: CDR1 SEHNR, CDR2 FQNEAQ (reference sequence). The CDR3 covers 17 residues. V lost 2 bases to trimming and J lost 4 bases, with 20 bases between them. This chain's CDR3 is CASSLPPETEKFYGYTF. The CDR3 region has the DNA TGTGCCAGCAGCTTACCCCCTGAGACAGAGAAATTCTATGGCTACACCTTC.

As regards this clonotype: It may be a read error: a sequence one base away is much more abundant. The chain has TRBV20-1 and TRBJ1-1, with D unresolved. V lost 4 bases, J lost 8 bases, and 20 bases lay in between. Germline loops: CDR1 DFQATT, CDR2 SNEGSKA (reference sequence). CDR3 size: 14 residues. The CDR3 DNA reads TGCAGTGCTACCCGCTCGACCGGTCTGGGAGAAGCTTTCTTT. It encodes CSATRSTGLGEAFF.

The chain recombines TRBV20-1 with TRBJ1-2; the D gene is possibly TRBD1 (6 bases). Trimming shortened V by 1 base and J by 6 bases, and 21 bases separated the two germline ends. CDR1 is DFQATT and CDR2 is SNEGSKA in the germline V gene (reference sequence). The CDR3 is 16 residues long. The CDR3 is CSARGRSAGTFNGYTF. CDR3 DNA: TGCAGTGCTAGAGGACGTTCTGCCGGGACATTTAATGGCTACACCTTC.

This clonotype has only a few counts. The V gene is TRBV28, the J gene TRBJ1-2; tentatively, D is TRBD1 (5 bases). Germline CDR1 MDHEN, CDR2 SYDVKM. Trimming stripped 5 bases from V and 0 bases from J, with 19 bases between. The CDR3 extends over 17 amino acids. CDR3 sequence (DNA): TGTGCCAGCAGTCCTCGGGGACGTCCACAAACTAACTATGGCTACACCTTC. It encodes CASSPRGRPQTNYGYTF.

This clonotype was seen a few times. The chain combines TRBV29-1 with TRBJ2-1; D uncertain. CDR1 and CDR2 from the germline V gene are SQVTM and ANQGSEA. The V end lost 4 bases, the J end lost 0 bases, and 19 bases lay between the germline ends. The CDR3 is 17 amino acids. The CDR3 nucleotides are TGCAGCGTTGCGATCCTTGAGGAGTTTCACTCCTACAATGAGCAGTTCTTC. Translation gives CSVAILEEFHSYNEQFF.

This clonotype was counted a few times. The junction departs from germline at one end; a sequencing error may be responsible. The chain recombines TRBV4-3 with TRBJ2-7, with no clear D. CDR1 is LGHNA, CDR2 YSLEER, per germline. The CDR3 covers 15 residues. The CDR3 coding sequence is TGCGCCAGTAGCCAAGATGAGACGGCGTCCTACGAGCAGTACTTC. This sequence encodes CASSQDETASYEQYF.

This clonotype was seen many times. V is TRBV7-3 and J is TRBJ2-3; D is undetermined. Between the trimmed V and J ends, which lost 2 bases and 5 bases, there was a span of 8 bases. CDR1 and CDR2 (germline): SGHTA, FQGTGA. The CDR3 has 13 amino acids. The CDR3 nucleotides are TGTGCCAGCAGCTTACGACCGGGAGATACGCAGTATTTT. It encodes CASSLRPGDTQYF.

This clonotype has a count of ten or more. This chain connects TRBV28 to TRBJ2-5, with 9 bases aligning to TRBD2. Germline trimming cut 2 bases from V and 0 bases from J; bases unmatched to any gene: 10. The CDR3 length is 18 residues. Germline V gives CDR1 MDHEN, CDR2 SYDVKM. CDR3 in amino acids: CASSLNRFAGGNQETQYF. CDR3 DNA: TGTGCCAGCAGTTTAAATCGATTCGCGGGGGGGAACCAAGAGACCCAGTACTTC.

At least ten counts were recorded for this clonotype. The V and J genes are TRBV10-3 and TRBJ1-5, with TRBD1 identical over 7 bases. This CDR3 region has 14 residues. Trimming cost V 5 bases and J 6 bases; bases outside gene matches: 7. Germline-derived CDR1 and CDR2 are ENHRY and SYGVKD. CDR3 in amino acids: CAISTDRDSQPQHF. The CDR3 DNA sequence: TGTGCCATCAGTACTGACAGGGATAGTCAGCCCCAGCATTTT.

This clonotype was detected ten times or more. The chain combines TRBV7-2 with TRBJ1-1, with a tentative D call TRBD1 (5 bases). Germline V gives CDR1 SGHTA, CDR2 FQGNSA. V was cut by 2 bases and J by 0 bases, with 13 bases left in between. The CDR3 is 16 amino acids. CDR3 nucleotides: TGTGCCAGCAGCTTATATTCCGGGACTTTGAACACTGAAGCTTTCTTT. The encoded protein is CASSLYSGTLNTEAFF.

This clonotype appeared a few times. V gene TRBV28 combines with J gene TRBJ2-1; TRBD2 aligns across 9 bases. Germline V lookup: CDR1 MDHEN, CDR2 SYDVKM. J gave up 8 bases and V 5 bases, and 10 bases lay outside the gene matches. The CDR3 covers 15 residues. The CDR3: CASSPAGGQSDEQFF. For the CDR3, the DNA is TGTGCCAGCAGTCCAGCGGGGGGCCAGAGCGATGAGCAGTTCTTC. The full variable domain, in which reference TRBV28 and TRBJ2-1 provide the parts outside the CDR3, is DVKVTQSSRYLVKRTGEKVFLECVQDMDHENMFWYRQDPGLGLRLIYFSYDVKMKEKGDIPEGYSVSREKKERFSLILESASTNQTSMYLCASSPAGGQSDEQFFGPGTRLTVL.

CDR3 protein: CASRRTGENTEAFF. The CDR3 region has the DNA TGTGCCAGCAGGCGGACAGGGGAGAACACTGAAGCTTTCTTT. V gene TRBV6-5 combines with J gene TRBJ1-1, with 9 bases that match TRBD1. The CDR3 runs to 14 residues. The V gene end was trimmed by 6 bases and the J gene end by 1 base; junction bases not matched to a gene: 3. The V gene's germline CDR1 is MNHEY and CDR2 SVGAGI.

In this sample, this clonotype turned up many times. DNA of the CDR3: TGTGCCAGCAGTGAGAGAATAGGACACCTAAAAGGTAGCACAGATACGCAGTATTTT. Protein: CASSERIGHLKGSTDTQYF. The chain couples TRBV2 to TRBJ2-3, with D perhaps TRBD1 (5 bases). CDR1 and CDR2 from the germline V gene are SNHLY and FYNNEI. Trimming stripped 3 bases from V and 0 bases from J, with 22 bases between. This CDR3 region has 19 residues.

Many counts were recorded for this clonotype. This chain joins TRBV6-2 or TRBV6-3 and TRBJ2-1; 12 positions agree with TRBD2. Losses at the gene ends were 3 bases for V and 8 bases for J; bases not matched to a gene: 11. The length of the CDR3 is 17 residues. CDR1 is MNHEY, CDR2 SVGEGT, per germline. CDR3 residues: CASSYPPSSGGADEQFF. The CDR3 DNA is TGTGCCAGCAGTTATCCCCCCTCTAGCGGGGGGGCCGATGAGCAGTTCTTC.

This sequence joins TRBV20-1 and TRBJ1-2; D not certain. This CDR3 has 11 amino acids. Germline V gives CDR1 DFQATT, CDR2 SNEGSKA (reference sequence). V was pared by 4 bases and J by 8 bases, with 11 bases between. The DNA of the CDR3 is TGCAGTGCTACCGGACCTATAGGCTACACCTTC. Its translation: CSATGPIGYTF.

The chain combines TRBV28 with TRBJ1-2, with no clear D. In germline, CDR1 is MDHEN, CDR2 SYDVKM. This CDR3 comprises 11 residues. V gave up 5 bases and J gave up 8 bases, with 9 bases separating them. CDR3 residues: CASSPRPGYTF. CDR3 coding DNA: TGTGCCAGCAGTCCACGACCCGGCTACACCTTC.

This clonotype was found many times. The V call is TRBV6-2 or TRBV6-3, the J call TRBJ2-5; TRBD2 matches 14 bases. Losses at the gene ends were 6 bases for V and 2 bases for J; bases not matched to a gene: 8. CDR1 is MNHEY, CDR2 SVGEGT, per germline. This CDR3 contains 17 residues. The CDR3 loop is CASSPWTSGGTQETQYF. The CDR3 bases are TGTGCCAGCAGCCCCTGGACTAGCGGGGGGACTCAAGAGACCCAGTACTTC.

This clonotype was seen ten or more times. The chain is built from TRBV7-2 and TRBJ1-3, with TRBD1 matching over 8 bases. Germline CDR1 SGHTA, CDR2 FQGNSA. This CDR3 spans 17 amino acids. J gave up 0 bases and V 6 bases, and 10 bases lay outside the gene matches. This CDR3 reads CASRNIPGTGSGNTIYF. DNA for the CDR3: TGTGCCAGCAGAAACATACCCGGGACAGGCTCTGGAAACACCATATATTTT.

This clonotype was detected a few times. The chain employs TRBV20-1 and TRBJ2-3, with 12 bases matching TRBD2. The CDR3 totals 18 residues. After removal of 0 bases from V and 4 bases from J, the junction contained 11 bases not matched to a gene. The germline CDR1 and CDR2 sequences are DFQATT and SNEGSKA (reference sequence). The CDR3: CSARDPLAGGRFADTQYF. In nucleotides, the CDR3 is TGCAGTGCTAGAGATCCCCTAGCGGGGGGGAGGTTCGCAGATACGCAGTATTTT.

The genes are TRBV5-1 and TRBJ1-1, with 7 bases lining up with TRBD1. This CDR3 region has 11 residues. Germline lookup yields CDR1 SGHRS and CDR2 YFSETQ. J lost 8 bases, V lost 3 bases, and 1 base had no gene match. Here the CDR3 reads CASSSDREAFF. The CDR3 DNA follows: TGCGCCAGCAGCTCGGACAGGGAAGCTTTCTTT.

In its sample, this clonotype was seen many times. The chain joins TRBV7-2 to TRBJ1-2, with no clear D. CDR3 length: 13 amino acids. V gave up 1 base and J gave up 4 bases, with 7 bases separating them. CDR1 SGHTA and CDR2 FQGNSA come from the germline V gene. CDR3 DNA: TGTGCCAGCAGCTTAGGCAGGCCCTATGGCTACACCTTC. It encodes CASSLGRPYGYTF.

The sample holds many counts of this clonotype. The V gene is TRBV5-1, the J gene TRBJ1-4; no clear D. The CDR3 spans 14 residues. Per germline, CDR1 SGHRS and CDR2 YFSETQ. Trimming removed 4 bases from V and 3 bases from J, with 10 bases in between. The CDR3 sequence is CASSAKRANEKLFF. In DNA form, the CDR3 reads TGCGCCAGCAGCGCAAAAAGGGCTAATGAAAAACTGTTTTTT.

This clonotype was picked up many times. CDR3 DNA: TGTGCCAGCTCCTACGAGGGGGGCCGGGAAGCTTTCTTT. This codes for CASSYEGGREAFF. This chain connects TRBV7-6 to TRBJ1-1, with a weak D call TRBD1 (6 bases). The CDR3 totals 13 residues. V was shortened by 8 bases and J by 8 bases, with 18 bases between the two germline ends. CDR1 SGHVS and CDR2 FNYEAQ come from the germline V gene.

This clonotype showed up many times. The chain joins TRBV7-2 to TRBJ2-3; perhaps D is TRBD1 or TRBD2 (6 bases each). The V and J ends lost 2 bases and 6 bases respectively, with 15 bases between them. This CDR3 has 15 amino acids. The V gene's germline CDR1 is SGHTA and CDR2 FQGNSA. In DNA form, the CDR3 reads TGTGCCAGCAGCTTAAAAGGGGGGCTCTGGGATACGCAGTATTTT. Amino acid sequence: CASSLKGGLWDTQYF.

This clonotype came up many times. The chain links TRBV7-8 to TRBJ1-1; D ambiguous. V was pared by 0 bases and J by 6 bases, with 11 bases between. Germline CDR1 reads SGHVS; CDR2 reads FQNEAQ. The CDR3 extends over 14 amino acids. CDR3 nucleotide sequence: TGTGCCAGCAGCTTAGCGTTATTTGTATCTGAAGCTTTCTTT. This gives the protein CASSLALFVSEAFF.